This T cell receptor beta chain derives from a study of PD-1 blockade in classical Hodgkin lymphoma. Overall study results and limits: Complete responders possessed baseline diversity comparable to newly diagnosed patients. Significant TCR diversity gains by C4D1 occurred in CD4+ but not CD8+ cells.

Notes on this clone: Its cognate antigen is unknown.

The CDR3 extends over 12 amino acids. Germline values: CDR1 MDHEN, CDR2 SYDVKM. Trimming removed 7 bases at V and 7 bases at J, with 13 bases between. Time point given: cycle 4 day 1 (C4D1), after less than 7 weeks of nivolumab. Relapse after autologous stem cell transplantation occurred in every patient, and brentuximab vedotin exposure varied. Starting with thawed PBMCs, CD4+ T cells were purified by magnetic negative selection. Best overall response was complete response, partial response or progressive disease in these relapsed/refractory classical Hodgkin lymphoma patients. Libraries were prepared by immunoSEQ multiplex PCR; TCRdb keeps only in-frame clonotypes and omits some of them. The repertoire consists of 30,000 to 40,000 clones, with roughly 90% occurring once and the leading ten covering around 0.3%.

This material consisted of CD4+ T cells from blood, taken before the fourth cycle of nivolumab. This receptor was identified in a human donor with classical Hodgkin lymphoma. The chain combines TRBV28 with TRBJ1-1; D not resolved. CDR3 sequence (DNA): TGTGCCAGCATAGGTCGAATCCTTGAAGCTTTCTTT. As protein: CASIGRILEAFF. Together with reference TRBV28 and TRBJ1-1, the CDR3 gives the full variable domain: DVKVTQSSRYLVKRTGEKVFLECVQDMDHENMFWYRQDPGLGLRLIYFSYDVKMKEKGDIPEGYSVSREKKERFSLILESASTNQTSMYLCASIGRILEAFFGQGTRLTVV.